One and the same sample provided the 16 T cell receptor beta chains below, sequenced in a study of esophageal squamous cell carcinoma under preoperative chemotherapy. TCRdb fed the PCR reads into MiXCR, producing one record per CDR3 protein. The sample shows approximately 10,000 distinct CDR3 sequences, around 48% of them seen only once. Time point here: after preoperative PTX-NDP chemotherapy. The material was obtained from a patient given preoperative chemotherapy. These receptor sequences come from a human donor with esophageal squamous cell carcinoma. The donor label of this sample is uncertain.

CDR3 DNA sequence: TGTGCCAGCAGTGAAGAAGGCGGGAGCGGGTACGAGCAGTTCTTC. Translation gives CASSEEGGSGYEQFF. The genes are TRBV6-1 and TRBJ2-1; 7 nucleotides agree with TRBD2. This CDR3 region has 15 residues. V lost 1 base, J lost 10 bases, and 10 bases stayed unmatched. The germline CDR1 and CDR2 sequences are MNHNS and SASEGT.

The chain carries TRBV6-1 and TRBJ1-1; 7 bases map to TRBD1. Germline V gene sequence: CDR1 MNHNS, CDR2 SASEGT. J lost 1 base, V lost 7 bases, and 6 bases had no gene match. CDR3 length: 14 amino acids. This CDR3 reads CASIDGTENTEAFF. CDR3 nucleotides: TGTGCCAGCATCGATGGGACAGAGAACACTGAAGCTTTCTTT.

This sequence joins TRBV6-1 and TRBJ2-3, with D unclear. Germline V gene sequence: CDR1 MNHNS, CDR2 SASEGT. V was cut by 7 bases and J by 1 base, with 9 bases left in between. The CDR3 length is 13 residues. For the CDR3, the DNA is TGTGCCAGCACCAGAACCGGCACAGATACGCAGTATTTT. Translation gives CASTRTGTDTQYF.

The chain carries TRBV20-1 and TRBJ2-3; D not certain. Germline V gives CDR1 DFQATT, CDR2 SNEGSKA (reference sequence). V lost 5 bases and J 4 bases, leaving 22 bases between the germline ends. The CDR3 totals 16 residues. The chain's CDR3 is CSASFSGSLIPDTQYF. Written as DNA, the CDR3 is TGCAGTGCTTCCTTCTCGGGTTCCCTCATCCCAGATACGCAGTATTTT.

CDR3 in DNA: TGTGCCAGCGGGGGGCAAGGGGGCGGTGCCCAAGAGACCCAGTACTTC. Translating it yields CASGGQGGGAQETQYF. V and J are TRBV6-1 and TRBJ2-4; TRBD1 might be the D (7 bases). The J call may be incorrect, as the DNA end agrees better with TRBJ2-5. CDR1 and CDR2 (germline): MNHNS, SASEGT. This CDR3 has 16 amino acids.

This clonotype is deemed large. This chain links TRBV7-2 with TRBJ2-5, with TRBD2 as a possible D gene (6 bases). The J call may be wrong; the DNA end is better matched by TRBJ2-7. The length of the CDR3 is 15 residues. The germline V gene encodes CDR1 SGHTA and CDR2 FQGNSA. The CDR3 loop is CASSIDTGVTYEQYF. The CDR3 DNA is TGTGCCAGCAGCATAGATACGGGAGTAACCTACGAGCAGTACTTC.

This chain links TRBV6-2 or TRBV6-3 with TRBJ2-1, with 8 bases matching TRBD2. Germline CDR1 reads MNHEY; CDR2 reads SVGEGT. After removal of 7 bases from V and 10 bases from J, the junction contained 12 bases not matched to a gene. The CDR3 has 14 amino acids. The CDR3 coding sequence is TGTGCCAGCACCCCCAGGGTCGGGGGGGACGAGCAGTTCTTC. Translation: CASTPRVGGDEQFF.

This chain joins TRBV5-1 and TRBJ2-1; D might be TRBD2 (5 bases). The CDR3 extends over 13 amino acids. Deletions cut 2 bases from V and 5 bases from J, with 8 bases between. CDR1 is SGHRS and CDR2 is YFSETQ in the germline V gene. CDR3 nucleotides: TGCGCCAGCAGCTTCGAGGGAGACAATGAGCAGTTCTTC. Its protein product is CASSFEGDNEQFF. Supplemented by reference TRBV5-1 and TRBJ2-1, the full variable domain reads KAGVTQTPRYLIKTRGQQVTLSCSPISGHRSVSWYQQTPGQGLQFLFEYFSETQRNKGNFPGRFSGRQFSNSRSEMNVSTLELGDSALYLCASSFEGDNEQFFGPGTRLTVL.

This clonotype was detected only once. The CDR3 region is CASSGTGADTQYF. The CDR3 DNA reads as TGTGCCAGCAGTGGGACAGGGGCAGATACGCAGTATTTT. This chain uses TRBV6-1 with TRBJ2-3; 9 bases map to TRBD1. The CDR3 length is 13 residues. CDR1 MNHNS and CDR2 SASEGT come from the germline V gene. J was trimmed by 4 bases and V by 4 bases; bases with no gene match: 0.

This chain links TRBV4-1 with TRBJ2-4, with 7 bases matching TRBD1. The junction had 9 bases not matched to a gene; V was cut back by 6 bases and J by 1 base. The germline gives CDR1 MGHRA, CDR2 YSYEKL. The CDR3 is 16 residues long. The CDR3 region is CASRALLQGAKNIQYF. The CDR3 bases are TGCGCCAGCAGGGCTCTTTTACAGGGGGCCAAAAACATTCAGTACTTC.

This clonotype qualifies as medium-sized. The J gene is TRBJ2-5, the V gene TRBV6-2 or TRBV6-3; possibly TRBD2 for D (6 bases). The DNA end lines up better with TRBJ2-7; the J call may be wrong. CDR1 and CDR2 (germline): MNHEY, SVGEGT. The CDR3 length is 15 residues. The CDR3 spells CASSQTGLEDYEQYF. CDR3 bases: TGTGCCAGCAGTCAAACGGGACTGGAGGACTACGAGCAGTACTTC.

Comments on this clonotype: At one boundary the junction diverges from the germline segment, which might be a read error. The V call is TRBV6-1, the J call TRBJ2-3; D may match TRBD1 or TRBD2 (5 bases each). CDR3 length: 16 residues. CDR1 is MNHNS and CDR2 is SASEGT in the germline V gene. The DNA of the CDR3 is TGTGCCAGCGCGGGTTTTGGGGGACGGGACCCAGATACGCAGTATTTC. It codes for CASAGFGGRDPDTQYF.

CDR3 loop: CASTGRADGELFF. CDR3 sequence (DNA): TGTGCCAGCACAGGGAGGGCAGACGGGGAGCTGTTTTTT. The chain uses TRBV6-1 and TRBJ2-2, with 7 bases identical to TRBD2. CDR3 length equals 13 residues. Germline lookup yields CDR1 MNHNS and CDR2 SASEGT. Trimming removed 7 bases from V and 7 bases from J; junction bases left unmatched: 6.

The V gene is TRBV23-1, the J gene TRBJ2-3; D might be TRBD2 (5 bases). TRBV23-1 is noted as an ORF with a role that remains uncertain. The CDR3 contains 14 residues. CDR3 coding DNA: TGCGCGGGCAGTCAGGAGGTGAGCACAGATACGCAGTATTTT. This encodes CAGSQEVSTDTQYF.

This clonotype was observed a few times. The chain combines TRBV10-3 with TRBJ2-1; tentatively, D is TRBD2 (5 bases). The J call could be wrong; TRBJ2-7 is a better fit for the DNA end. Germline V gene data show CDR1 as ENHRY and CDR2 as SYGVKD. CDR3 length: 10 amino acids. The CDR3 coding sequence is TGTGCCGGAGGACTTTACGAGCAGTACTTC. Translating it yields CAGGLYEQYF.

In its sample, this clonotype was seen a few times. The chain uses TRBV19 and TRBJ2-1; tentatively, D is TRBD2 (5 bases). The J call may be wrong; the DNA end is better matched by TRBJ2-7. The CDR3 spans 11 residues. CDR1 and CDR2 (germline): LNHDA, SQIVND (reference sequence). Written as DNA, the CDR3 is TGTGCCAGTAGCGAGGGCTACGAGCAGTACTTC. Translated, it gives CASSEGYEQYF.